Listed below are T cell receptor beta chains from one sample, sequenced in a study of memory CD4+ T cells and cytomegalovirus serostatus. Generated by immunoSEQ multiplex PCR, the TCRdb table keeps only in-frame clones and is missing some. Seen here are tens of thousands of clones, roughly 85% observed once, and the top ten hold roughly 5%. Sequenced material: memory CD4+ T cells from blood. These receptors came from an adult in good health and CMV-seropositive. Each CDR3 is given with its conserved first and last residue. A D gene is named only where the DNA matches it firmly. Size is omitted from some rows. Given values are once, few, many or a class for expanded clones.

V	D	size	J	CDR3	DNA
TRBV7-8	NA	NA	TRBJ1-1	CASSWSGGLNTEAFF	TGTGCCAGCAGCTGGTCCGGGGGATTGAACACTGAAGCTTTCTTT
TRBV7-3	NA	NA	TRBJ2-2	CASSLRPSANTGELFF	TGTGCCAGCAGCCTTAGGCCCAGCGCGAACACCGGGGAGCTGTTTTTT
TRBV5-4	NA	NA	TRBJ1-2	CASSPRGRVLFAGYTF	TGTGCCAGCAGCCCCCGGGGCAGGGTCTTATTTGCTGGCTACACCTTC
TRBV7-9	TRBD2	NA	TRBJ2-1	CASSSPRRWSGSYNEQFF	TGTGCCAGCAGCTCACCTCGTCGGTGGAGCGGGAGCTACAATGAGCAGTTCTTC
TRBV11-3	TRBD1	few	TRBJ2-5	CASSPSAGGAGTQYF	TGTGCCAGCAGCCCATCGGCAGGGGGCGCGGGGACCCAGTACTTC
TRBV7-9	NA	few	TRBJ2-3	CASSPPLRIGTDTQYF	TGTGCCAGCAGCCCTCCCCTCCGGATAGGGACAGATACGCAGTATTTT
TRBV4-1	TRBD1	NA	TRBJ1-5	CASSLTGGWGNQPQHF	TGCGCCAGCAGCCTCACAGGGGGATGGGGCAATCAGCCCCAGCATTTT
TRBV2	NA	NA	TRBJ2-5	CASSETGTSLETQYF	TGTGCCAGCAGTGAAACGGGCACTAGTTTAGAGACCCAGTACTTC
TRBV19	NA	NA	TRBJ1-2	CASMAWGANYGYTF	TGTGCCAGTATGGCATGGGGGGCGAACTATGGCTACACCTTC
TRBV2	NA	NA	TRBJ1-3	CASSGQPSSGNTIYF	TGTGCCAGCAGTGGACAGCCGAGCTCTGGAAACACCATATATTTT
TRBV5-6	NA	medium-sized	TRBJ2-7	CASSWTTSYEQYF	TGTGCCAGCAGCTGGACAACCTCCTACGAGCAGTACTTC
TRBV28	TRBD1	once	TRBJ1-3	CASSLSPGQGRNTIYF	TGTGCCAGCAGTTTATCCCCGGGACAGGGGCGAAACACCATATATTTT
TRBV5-4	NA	NA	TRBJ2-7	CASSSKDSRQEQYF	TGTGCCAGCAGCTCAAAAGACAGCCGCCAGGAGCAGTACTTC
TRBV5-1	NA	NA	TRBJ2-4	CASSLANHPGIDIQYF	TGCGCCAGCAGCTTGGCCAACCACCCCGGTATAGACATTCAGTACTTC
TRBV27	NA	NA	TRBJ2-3	CASSLEGDTQYF	TGTGCCAGCAGTTTAGAGGGAGATACGCAGTATTTT
TRBV19	TRBD1	few	TRBJ1-6	CASSIPGTGRGNSPLHF	TGTGCCAGTAGTATCCCCGGGACAGGTAGAGGTAATTCACCCCTCCACTTT
TRBV5-5	NA	NA	TRBJ2-5	CASSLLGIVGETQYF	TGTGCCAGCAGCCTCCTAGGAATAGTCGGAGAGACCCAGTACTTC
TRBV7-9	NA	NA	TRBJ1-5	CASSLKDSPNQPQHF	TGTGCCAGCAGCCTAAAGGACAGCCCCAATCAGCCCCAGCATTTT
TRBV15	NA	NA	TRBJ2-7	CATSRDRYEQYF	TGTGCCACCAGCCGCGATAGATACGAGCAGTACTTC
TRBV6-5	NA	NA	TRBJ1-1	CASSRTVNTEAFF	TGTGCCAGCAGTCGGACAGTGAACACTGAAGCTTTCTTT
TRBV28	TRBD1	NA	TRBJ2-7	CASSGQGQRTYEQYF	TGTGCCAGCAGTGGACAGGGGCAACGAACCTACGAGCAGTACTTC
TRBV7-9	TRBD1	NA	TRBJ2-1	CASRGQTGGWDEQFF	TGTGCCAGCAGGGGGCAAACAGGGGGGTGGGATGAGCAGTTCTTC
TRBV27	NA	NA	TRBJ2-2	CASKLGAGELFF	TGTGCCAGCAAATTGGGTGCCGGGGAGCTGTTTTTT
TRBV5-1	TRBD2	NA	TRBJ2-1	CASSQGLVVNEQFF	TGCGCCAGCAGCCAAGGACTAGTTGTAAATGAGCAGTTCTTC
TRBV25-1	TRBD1	NA	TRBJ2-7	CASSEPGGVYEQYF	TGTGCCAGCAGTGAACCAGGGGGCGTATACGAGCAGTACTTC
TRBV9	NA	NA	TRBJ2-1	CASSVGGGRTYNEQFF	TGTGCCAGCAGCGTAGGGGGGGGCAGGACCTACAATGAGCAGTTCTTC